This is a list of T cell receptor beta chains from one sample in a study of CD8 T cells in ankylosing spondylitis. MiXCR, applied by TCRdb to the 5' RACE reads, yields one record per CDR3 protein. The data contain approximately 520,000 distinct CDR3 sequences, approximately 5.3% of them singletons. Sample: blood, either unsorted or a sorted T cell fraction (not recorded which). Receptors were obtained from a male donor with ankylosing spondylitis. The CDR3 runs from the conserved cysteine through the conserved F or W.

V gene: TRBV5-1
J gene: TRBJ1-1
CDR3 protein: CASSSKSAVAEAFF

V gene: TRBV5-1
J gene: TRBJ1-3
CDR3 protein: CASSADRNTIYF

V gene: TRBV4-2
J gene: TRBJ1-6
CDR3 protein: CASSDRGQGAAPLHF

V gene: TRBV10-3
J gene: TRBJ1-1
CDR3 protein: CAISGDRVLGQAFF

V gene: TRBV6-5
J gene: TRBJ1-2
CDR3 protein: CASSYAGGAGYTF

V gene: TRBV6-5
J gene: TRBJ1-6
CDR3 protein: CASSYSWQSHSPLHF

V gene: TRBV7-9
J gene: TRBJ2-7
CDR3 protein: CASSLVPGSTYEQYF

V gene: TRBV18
J gene: TRBJ2-1
CDR3 protein: CASSPPHQGVSGEQFF

V gene: TRBV25-1
J gene: TRBJ2-2
CDR3 protein: CASSDLRGTGELFF

V gene: TRBV10-3
J gene: TRBJ1-1
CDR3 protein: CAISQKRGGTEAFF

V gene: TRBV20-1
J gene: TRBJ2-7
CDR3 protein: CSASASETGPWEQYF

V gene: TRBV5-6
J gene: TRBJ2-7
CDR3 protein: CASSFRDREGYEQYF

V gene: TRBV7-2
J gene: TRBJ2-7
CDR3 protein: CASSLASGRASYEQYF

V gene: TRBV5-1
J gene: TRBJ2-1
CDR3 protein: CASSLGTVSRYNEQFF

V gene: TRBV12-3/TRBV12-4
J gene: TRBJ2-6
CDR3 protein: CASSAGDSGANVLTF

V gene: TRBV20-1
J gene: TRBJ1-5
CDR3 protein: CSAIGGAWQPQHF

V gene: TRBV12-3/TRBV12-4
J gene: TRBJ2-6
CDR3 protein: CASSLLGAGANVLTF

V gene: TRBV5-1
J gene: TRBJ2-3
CDR3 protein: CASSSPEKGTDTQYF

V gene: TRBV25-1
J gene: TRBJ2-3
CDR3 protein: CASSVAGRADTQYF

V gene: TRBV28
J gene: TRBJ2-7
CDR3 protein: CASSSHRGLQGYEQYF

V gene: TRBV11-1
J gene: TRBJ1-5
CDR3 protein: CASSYRAASSAELFQPQHF

V gene: TRBV7-9
J gene: TRBJ2-2
CDR3 protein: CASSLRGATGELFF

V gene: TRBV20-1
J gene: TRBJ1-3
CDR3 protein: CSAPFSGNTIYF

V gene: TRBV4-3
J gene: TRBJ2-7
CDR3 protein: CASSQDEGAREQYF

V gene: TRBV5-1
J gene: TRBJ1-5
CDR3 protein: CASSPGGMTLYSNQPQHF

V gene: TRBV7-2
J gene: TRBJ1-2
CDR3 protein: CASSLDSTGYTF

V gene: TRBV7-9
J gene: TRBJ2-2
CDR3 protein: CASSWDTGELFF

V gene: TRBV6-2/TRBV6-3
J gene: TRBJ2-1
CDR3 protein: CASSYTRPGQGYNEQFF

V gene: TRBV6-2/TRBV6-3
J gene: TRBJ2-3
CDR3 protein: CASSYSRRGPSGDTQYF

V gene: TRBV20-1
J gene: TRBJ2-5
CDR3 protein: CSARGTLQETQYF

V gene: TRBV19
J gene: TRBJ2-3
CDR3 protein: CASSMEGQGDTQYF

V gene: TRBV4-3
J gene: TRBJ2-4
CDR3 protein: CASSQEPPWTGESNIQYF

V gene: TRBV5-1
J gene: TRBJ2-3
CDR3 protein: CASSLSGTSGYTDTQYF

V gene: TRBV9
J gene: TRBJ2-7
CDR3 protein: CASSAGTSASYEQYF

V gene: TRBV29-1
J gene: TRBJ2-7
CDR3 protein: CSVETGQSSYEQYF

V gene: TRBV2
J gene: TRBJ2-2
CDR3 protein: CASSHTENTGELFF

V gene: TRBV6-5
J gene: TRBJ2-7
CDR3 protein: CASSYKGGIEQYF

V gene: TRBV6-1
J gene: TRBJ2-1
CDR3 protein: CASSEIGLAGGF

V gene: TRBV7-9
J gene: TRBJ2-2
CDR3 protein: CASSLAPTPTGELFF

V gene: TRBV7-2
J gene: TRBJ2-3
CDR3 protein: CASSPRRVTPSTDTQYF

V gene: TRBV27
J gene: TRBJ2-1
CDR3 protein: CASSFLGDEQFF

V gene: TRBV4-3
J gene: TRBJ2-7
CDR3 protein: CASSQAPGYEQYF

V gene: TRBV25-1
J gene: TRBJ1-2
CDR3 protein: CASRPGRWYGYTF

V gene: TRBV5-6
J gene: TRBJ2-3
CDR3 protein: CASSPGQGIGTQYF